In its sample, the clone carrying this T cell receptor beta chain was seen a few times. Its antigen remains unknown. Patients underwent thyroid surgery, and none had received any treatment before it. The data stem from a study of metastatic and nonmetastatic thyroid tumors. Study background: Repertoire comparison spanned blood and tumor or nodule tissue of malignant and benign thyroid patients. Whole-study results and caveats: It was reported that TCR beta diversity was significantly higher in malignant thyroid tumors than benign nodules, in blood and tumor.

As handled by the study authors: The distant-metastasis classifier for papillary thyroid cancer was built from CDR3 differences across clinicopathological groups. TCRdb reanalyzed the PCR reads via MiXCR. TCRdb, rather than the study authors, made the V and J calls. The table includes roughly 65,000 clones, 12% to 15% detected once. The TCR sequence derives from a male donor with papillary thyroid cancer or a benign thyroid nodule (not recorded which). Some clones in this sample may be carry-over from other donors' samples. Sequencing was performed on blood.

In DNA form, the CDR3 reads TGTGCCTGGGGCGGAATGGGGTTCGAAAATGAAAAACTGTTTTTT. Residues: CAWGGMGFENEKLFF. The gene calls are TRBV30 and TRBJ1-4; the D is unclear. The CDR3 loop spans 15 amino acids. Trimming removed 5 bases from V and 5 bases from J, with 18 bases in between. Germline CDR1 is GTSNPN and CDR2 is SVGIG (reference sequence).